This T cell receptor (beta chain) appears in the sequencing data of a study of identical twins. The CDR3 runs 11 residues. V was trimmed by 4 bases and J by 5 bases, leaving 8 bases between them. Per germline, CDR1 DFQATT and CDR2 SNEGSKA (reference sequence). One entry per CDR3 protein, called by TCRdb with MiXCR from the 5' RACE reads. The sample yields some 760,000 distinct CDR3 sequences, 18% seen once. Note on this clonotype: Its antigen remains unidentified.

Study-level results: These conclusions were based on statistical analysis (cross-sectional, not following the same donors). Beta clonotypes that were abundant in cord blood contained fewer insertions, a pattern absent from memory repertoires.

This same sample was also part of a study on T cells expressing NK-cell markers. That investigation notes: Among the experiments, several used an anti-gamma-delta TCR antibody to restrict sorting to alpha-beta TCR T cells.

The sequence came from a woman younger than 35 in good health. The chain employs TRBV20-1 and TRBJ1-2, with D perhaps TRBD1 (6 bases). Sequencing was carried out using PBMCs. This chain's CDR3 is CSATDRYGYTF. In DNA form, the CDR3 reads TGCAGTGCTACGGACAGATATGGCTACACCTTC.